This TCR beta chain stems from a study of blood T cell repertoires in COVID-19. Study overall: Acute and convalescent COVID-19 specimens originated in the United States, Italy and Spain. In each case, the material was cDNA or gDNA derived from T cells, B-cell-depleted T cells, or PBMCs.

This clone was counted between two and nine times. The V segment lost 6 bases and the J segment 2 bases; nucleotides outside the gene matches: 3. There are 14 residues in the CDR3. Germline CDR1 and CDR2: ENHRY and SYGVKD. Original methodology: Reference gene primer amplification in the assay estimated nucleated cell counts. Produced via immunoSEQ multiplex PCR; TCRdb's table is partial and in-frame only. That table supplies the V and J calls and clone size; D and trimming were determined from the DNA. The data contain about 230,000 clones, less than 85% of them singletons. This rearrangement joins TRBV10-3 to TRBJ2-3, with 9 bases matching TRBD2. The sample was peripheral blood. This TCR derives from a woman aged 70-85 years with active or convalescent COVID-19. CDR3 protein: CAISPSGTTDTQYF. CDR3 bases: TGTGCCATCAGCCCTAGCGGGACCACAGATACGCAGTATTTT.